The clone carrying this T cell receptor beta chain has a handful of counts. What it binds is not known. The CDR3 is 19 amino acids. Looked up from germline, CDR1 is SGHRS and CDR2 is YFSETQ. With 1 base clipped from V and 3 bases from J, the junction kept 9 bases outside the gene matches. Together with a sample-barcoded 5' primer, a J-beta primer mix was included in a second PCR lasting about 6 to 11 cycles. Through a template-switch adaptor with 12 random nucleotides, each cDNA molecule received a tag. One entry per CDR3 protein, called by TCRdb with MiXCR from the 5' RACE reads. The sample shows roughly 680,000 distinct CDR3 sequences, around 52% of them seen only once. This sample was taken from a study of blood T cells in healthy people across ages. The study's findings and limits: Donors of long life had a larger count of naive CD4+ cells and greater diversity than aged donors. A roughly linear age-dependent decrease characterized TCR beta diversity per million T cells. Expanded clonotype changes were possibly confounded by unknown donor CMV status.

The TCR comes from a woman of 80 years or more in good health. The sample comprised blood. V usage is TRBV5-1 and J usage is TRBJ2-2; 13 nucleotides agree with TRBD2. The CDR3 is CASSLRPGLAGHDTGELFF. The CDR3 DNA reads as TGCGCCAGCAGCTTGAGACCGGGACTAGCGGGGCATGACACCGGGGAGCTGTTTTTT. Full variable domain (outside the CDR3, taken from reference TRBV5-1 and TRBJ2-2): KAGVTQTPRYLIKTRGQQVTLSCSPISGHRSVSWYQQTPGQGLQFLFEYFSETQRNKGNFPGRFSGRQFSNSRSEMNVSTLELGDSALYLCASSLRPGLAGHDTGELFFGEGSRLTVL.